This T cell receptor beta chain was identified during a study of blood T cell repertoires in COVID-19. Turning to the study itself: The United States, Italy and Spain were the sources of the acute and convalescent COVID-19 samples. PBMCs, B-cell-depleted T cells, or T cells provided the cDNA or gDNA that made up the material.

The data were produced by immunoSEQ multiplex PCR, yet TCRdb's version contains in-frame clones alone and is incomplete. The sample lists 95,000 to 150,000 clones, approximately 80% occurring once. This clonotype was sampled from a woman in her seventies with acute or convalescent COVID-19. The sequenced material came from peripheral blood.

The CDR3 DNA reads TGTGCCAGCAGTAACCGGGACAGCCGAGAGACCCAGTACTTC. This encodes CASSNRDSRETQYF. This chain connects TRBV6-5 to TRBJ2-5; TRBD1 aligns across 7 bases. The CDR3 is 14 residues long. Germline assignment: CDR1 MNHEY and CDR2 SVGAGI. V gave up 5 bases and J gave up 4 bases; unmatched junction bases: 7.